A selection of T cell receptor beta chains follows, all from one sample in a study of pediatric ulcerative colitis. Sequencing was performed with immunoSEQ multiplex PCR; in TCRdb, only in-frame clones are kept and a portion is missing. The sample consists of under 70,000 clones, over 70% of them appearing once. The sample taken for sequencing was blood. These TCRs come from a boy aged 5-17 years who was a control in a study of pediatric ulcerative colitis. Each CDR3 is given with its conserved first and last residue. The D gene is left open where the match is weak. The size entry is marked missing in some rows and otherwise reads once, few, many or a size class.

clone size,D gene,J gene,V gene,CDR3 DNA,CDR3 protein
.,.,TRBJ2-1,TRBV5-1,TGCGCCAGCAGCGTTGGAGGCAGGACGCCGAACAATGAGCAGTTCTTC,CASSVGGRTPNNEQFF
.,.,TRBJ2-2,TRBV28,TGTGCCAGCAGTTTCCGTGAGGCAGGCCCGACCGGGGAGCTGTTTTTT,CASSFREAGPTGELFF
once,.,TRBJ2-2,TRBV6-5,TGTGCCAGCAGTTACGTAGCAGGGGGAGGCACCGGGGAGCTGTTTTTT,CASSYVAGGGTGELFF
.,TRBD1,TRBJ1-2,TRBV5-6,TGTGCCAGCAGCTTGGCGGACAGGGGAGGGATCGGCTACACCTTC,CASSLADRGGIGYTF
.,.,TRBJ2-7,TRBV6-1,TGTGCCAGCATCGTGGGATGGGGCTCCTACGAGCAGTACTTC,CASIVGWGSYEQYF
.,TRBD2,TRBJ2-7,TRBV5-8,TGTGCCAGTCGGGCCGGGGGGGGTATCGCCTACGAGCAGTACTTC,CASRAGGGIAYEQYF
.,.,TRBJ2-3,TRBV7-2,TGTGCCAGCAGCTTGGGAAGTCACACAGATACGCAGTATTTT,CASSLGSHTDTQYF
.,.,TRBJ2-2,TRBV27,TGTGCCAGCAGTCTCTGGACTGCCGGGACCGGGGAGCTGTTTTTT,CASSLWTAGTGELFF
once,.,TRBJ2-1,TRBV10-1,TGCGCCAGCAGTGAGGTCCTAAGCGACAACTACAATGAGCAGTTCTTC,CASSEVLSDNYNEQFF
.,TRBD1,TRBJ1-1,TRBV4-3,TGCGCCAGCAGCCAAGACAACAGGGGACCCAACACTGAAGCTTTCTTT,CASSQDNRGPNTEAFF
.,.,TRBJ2-3,TRBV25-1,TGTGCCAGCAGCCATCGCTTGCGGGACACAGATACGCAGTATTTT,CASSHRLRDTDTQYF
few,.,TRBJ2-7,TRBV2,TGTGCCAGCAGGGCGGCCGAGTACGAGCAGTACTTC,CASRAAEYEQYF
.,TRBD1,TRBJ2-3,TRBV28,TGTGCCAGCAGTACGAAAAGGACAGGGATTAGGACAGATACGCAGTATTTT,CASSTKRTGIRTDTQYF
.,TRBD2,TRBJ2-5,TRBV7-3,TGTGCCAGCAGCTCCGGACTAGCCGGGACCCAGTACTTC,CASSSGLAGTQYF
.,.,TRBJ1-1,TRBV28,TGTGCCAGCAGTTCCAGAATGGAGGCGCGGACTGAAGCTTTCTTT,CASSSRMEARTEAFF
.,.,TRBJ2-7,TRBV6-5,TGTGCCAGCAGTTACGGCGGACTGACGTACGAGCAGTACTTC,CASSYGGLTYEQYF
.,.,TRBJ2-3,TRBV4-3,TGCGCCAGCAGCCAAGATCCCAGAAGCACAGATACGCAGTATTTT,CASSQDPRSTDTQYF
.,TRBD1,TRBJ1-3,TRBV19,TGTGCCAGTAGTCTCGGACAGGGGATGGGGATCTCTGGAAACACCATATATTTT,CASSLGQGMGISGNTIYF
.,TRBD1,TRBJ1-1,TRBV30,TGTGCCTGGAGTCAAAAGAGAACAGGGGACATGAACACTGAAGCTTTCTTT,CAWSQKRTGDMNTEAFF
.,TRBD2,TRBJ2-5,TRBV29-1,TGCAGCGGGACGGTAGCGGGGGGTCCTCAGGAGACCCAGTACTTC,CSGTVAGGPQETQYF
once,.,TRBJ1-1,TRBV19,TGTGCCAGTAGTATAGAGGGGGAGTGGAACACTGAAGCTTTCTTT,CASSIEGEWNTEAFF
.,.,TRBJ1-6,TRBV28,TGTGCCAGCAGGACTGTCCTTTTAACTTCACCCCTCCACTTT,CASRTVLLTSPLHF
.,.,TRBJ2-6,TRBV28,TGTGCCAGCAGTCTTCTTCGGACCGGGCTGGGTCGGTCTGGGGCCAACGTCCTGACTTTC,CASSLLRTGLGRSGANVLTF
.,.,TRBJ2-7,TRBV4-2,TGTGCCAGCAGAAGATCCTCCCCGGGAGCCAGCGAGCAGTACTTC,CASRRSSPGASEQYF
.,TRBD2,TRBJ2-3,TRBV7-7,TGTGCTAGCAGCGGGACCTTTGGCACAGATACGCAGTATTTT,CASSGTFGTDTQYF
.,.,TRBJ2-7,TRBV28,TGTGCCAGCAGTTTGTGGGACACACACAACTACGAGCAGTACTTC,CASSLWDTHNYEQYF
.,.,TRBJ2-7,TRBV21-1,TGTGCCAGCAGCAAAGCCGGGACAGCGAGCTCCTACGAGCAGTACTTC,CASSKAGTASSYEQYF
.,.,TRBJ2-2,TRBV6-5,TGTGCCAGCAGTTACGGGGTTGCCGGGGAGCTGTTTTTT,CASSYGVAGELFF
.,TRBD1,TRBJ2-6,TRBV7-6,TGTGCCAGCAGCTCACGGACAGGGGTCTTTAGCTCTGGGGCCAACGTCCTGACTTTC,CASSSRTGVFSSGANVLTF
.,TRBD1,TRBJ1-1,TRBV29-1,TGCAGCGTTGAAATCGGACAGGGTAACACTGAAGCTTTCTTT,CSVEIGQGNTEAFF
.,.,TRBJ2-7,TRBV11-2,TGTGCCAGCAGCTTAGCTCCGCCTCAAGGGATCGCAACCTACGAGCAGTACTTC,CASSLAPPQGIATYEQYF
.,TRBD2,TRBJ2-1,TRBV9,TGTGCCAGCAGCGTAGCGGAAGGACTAGCGGTTTACAATGAGCAGTTCTTC,CASSVAEGLAVYNEQFF
few,.,TRBJ1-2,TRBV2,TGTGCCAGCAGTGAAATCCGGGACACCTATGGCTACACCTTC,CASSEIRDTYGYTF
.,TRBD1,TRBJ2-1,TRBV19,TGTGCCAGTAGTACGGACAGGGGGCCATACAATGAGCAGTTCTTC,CASSTDRGPYNEQFF
.,.,TRBJ2-7,TRBV6-1,TGTGCCAGCAGTCCTACAGGGCCCCTCGAGCAGTACTTC,CASSPTGPLEQYF
.,.,TRBJ1-1,TRBV7-9,TGTGCCAGCAGCTTAATGCAGAGGAACACTGAAGCTTTCTTT,CASSLMQRNTEAFF
.,TRBD1,TRBJ1-4,TRBV6-5,TGTGCCAGCAGTTACTCACAGGGGGCCCCAGAAAAACTGTTTTTT,CASSYSQGAPEKLFF
.,.,TRBJ1-6,TRBV30,TGTGCCTGGAGTGTACGTTCAGGCTATAATTCACCCCTCCACTTT,CAWSVRSGYNSPLHF
.,TRBD2,TRBJ2-1,TRBV7-6,TGTGCCAGCACGCCCTTCGGACTAGCGGGACTCAATGAGCAGTTCTTC,CASTPFGLAGLNEQFF
.,.,TRBJ2-2,TRBV15,TGTGCCACCAGCAGAGAACAGGGGGAGCTGTTTTTT,CATSREQGELFF
once,TRBD1,TRBJ1-2,TRBV7-2,TGTGCCAGCAGCTTAGCGGGAACAGGGGGCAGAGGTGGCTACACCTTC,CASSLAGTGGRGGYTF
.,TRBD1,TRBJ2-2,TRBV5-1,TGCGCCAGCAGCTCGACAGGGGTGTTTGACACCGGGGAGCTGTTTTTT,CASSSTGVFDTGELFF
.,.,TRBJ2-6,TRBV7-2,TGTGCCAGCAGCTTAGCCTTGTTAGGGGCCAACGTCCTGACTTTC,CASSLALLGANVLTF
.,.,TRBJ2-7,TRBV5-5,TGTGCCAGCACTTTGGTTCAGGGATATGACTACGAGCAGTACTTC,CASTLVQGYDYEQYF
.,.,TRBJ2-6,TRBV15,TGTGCCACCACAGGGGCCAGGGACTCTGGGGCCAACGTCCTGACTTTC,CATTGARDSGANVLTF
.,.,TRBJ2-5,TRBV28,TGTGCCAGCAGGTACAGGGAGACCCAGTACTTC,CASRYRETQYF
.,.,TRBJ1-2,TRBV12-5,TGTGCTAGTGGGCCTATTCACAGGGCACCGACATATGGCTACACCTTC,CASGPIHRAPTYGYTF
.,.,TRBJ2-7,TRBV6-5,TGTGCCAGCAGTACCGGACCGCGCTCCTACGAGCAGTACTTC,CASSTGPRSYEQYF
.,TRBD2,TRBJ2-7,TRBV4-3,TGCGCCAGCAGCCAAGATAGCGGTAGCGGGGGCTACGAGCAGTACTTC,CASSQDSGSGGYEQYF
.,TRBD2,TRBJ2-7,TRBV28,TGTGCCAGCAGTTTAGTGCCGGGAGGCGTCTCCTACGAGCAGTACTTC,CASSLVPGGVSYEQYF